Below are 9 T cell receptor beta chains sequenced from a single sample in a study of T cell changes during pregnancy in multiple sclerosis (dated by TCRdb to the late 2010s). Libraries were constructed by the immunoSEQ multiplex PCR assay. This immuneACCESS table, as held by TCRdb, lists in-frame sequences with V and J called but not all clones. Of the missing ones, under half trace to an unresolved V gene in checked studies; the others have no known cause. The sample table holds tens of thousands of clones, of which approximately 88% were seen once. The ten largest clones take up 0.58% of the sample. This material consisted of CD4+ T cells from peripheral blood mononuclear cells, taken in the first trimester of pregnancy. The receptors originated from a female donor with multiple sclerosis, enrolled in a pregnancy study.

The rearrangement uses TRBV5-6 and TRBJ1-2; 7 nucleotides agree with TRBD1. The J segment lost 2 bases and the V segment lost 0 bases, leaving 10 bases of the junction unmatched. This CDR3 spans 17 amino acids. Per the germline V gene, CDR1 is SGHDT and CDR2 is YYEEEE. This CDR3 is CASSLAPWQGQNYGYTF. The CDR3 coding sequence is TGTGCCAGCAGCTTGGCCCCGTGGCAGGGACAGAACTATGGCTACACCTTC.

The chain joins TRBV7-9 to TRBJ2-3; TRBD2 agrees at 10 bases. The germline V gene has CDR1 SEHNR and CDR2 FQNEAQ (reference sequence). V shed 4 bases, J shed 6 bases, and the junction held 7 bases outside the gene matches. The CDR3 runs to 15 residues. For the CDR3, the DNA is TGTGCCAGCAGCTCTCTAGCGGGAGTTGGGGATACGCAGTATTTT. Its protein is CASSSLAGVGDTQYF.

The V call is TRBV2, the J call TRBJ2-3; perhaps TRBD2 as D (6 bases). The CDR3 loop spans 14 amino acids. CDR1 SNHLY and CDR2 FYNNEI come from the germline V gene. Deletions cut 5 bases from V and 1 base from J, with 10 bases between. CDR3 DNA: TGTGCCAGCAGTCCGGGACTCGGCACAGATACGCAGTATTTT. Translating it yields CASSPGLGTDTQYF.

The rearrangement uses TRBV10-3 and TRBJ2-5; 7 positions match TRBD1. The CDR3 extends over 16 amino acids. The V gene's germline CDR1 is ENHRY and CDR2 SYGVKD. Trimming removed 0 bases from V and 3 bases from J; junction bases left unmatched: 7. The CDR3 protein is CAISESVPDRKETQYF. The CDR3 nucleotides are TGTGCCATCAGTGAGTCGGTTCCGGACAGGAAAGAGACCCAGTACTTC.

The CDR3 nucleotides read TGCGCCAGCAGCTTGATCGGCGGGGGGCACCAAGAGACCCAGTACTTC. It yields the protein CASSLIGGGHQETQYF. The genes are TRBV5-1 and TRBJ2-5, with 8 nucleotides matching TRBD2. The CDR3 extends over 16 amino acids. Trimming cost V 1 base and J 0 bases; bases outside gene matches: 5. Germline lookup yields CDR1 SGHRS and CDR2 YFSETQ.

The rearrangement links TRBV6-5 to TRBJ2-7; 11 nucleotides line up with TRBD2. Trimming took 5 bases from V and 2 from J; bases not matched to a gene: 5. The V gene's germline CDR1 is MNHEY and CDR2 SVGAGI. CDR3 length: 15 residues. Here the CDR3 reads CASSRGTSGPYEQYF. CDR3 DNA: TGTGCCAGCAGTCGGGGGACTAGCGGACCCTACGAGCAGTACTTC.

This clone was seen once. V usage is TRBV5-1 and J usage is TRBJ1-4; D gene ambiguous. CDR3 length: 14 amino acids. CDR1 is SGHRS and CDR2 is YFSETQ in the germline V gene. V lost 5 bases and J lost 0, with 8 bases in between. The CDR3 DNA is TGCGCCAGCAGAGAGGAGCCAACTAATGAAAAACTGTTTTTT. This gives the protein CASREEPTNEKLFF.

Here the CDR3 reads CAWSGQRNTGELFF. CDR3 DNA sequence: TGTGCCTGGAGTGGACAGAGGAACACCGGGGAGCTGTTTTTT. V is TRBV30 and J is TRBJ2-2, with D perhaps matching TRBD1 (5 bases). Per the germline V gene, CDR1 is GTSNPN and CDR2 is SVGIG (reference sequence). The CDR3 has 14 amino acids. Trimming took 1 base from V and 1 from J, leaving 7 bases between them.

The V call is TRBV7-2, the J call TRBJ2-5, with D perhaps TRBD1 (6 bases). V gave up 1 base and J gave up 4 bases, with 7 bases separating them. Germline CDR1 reads SGHTA; CDR2 reads FQGNSA. The length of the CDR3 is 13 residues. CDR3 DNA sequence: TGTGCCAGCAGCTTAGGGGGGCCAGAGACCCAGTACTTC. Translating gives CASSLGGPETQYF.